The sequence of this T cell receptor (beta chain) was determined in a study of cytomegalovirus exposure and HLA in healthy donors. Overall study context: It was reported in a later analysis that the same platform had been used for the roughly 130 validation repertoires as for the approximately 700 first-cohort repertoires. General study results and limits: Through in vitro validation, a few CMV-associated chains were shown to be specific for CMV antigens. Both high specificity and high sensitivity reportedly marked the classifier's diagnosis of cytomegalovirus status.

The protocol was immunoSEQ multiplex PCR, while the TCRdb copy is restricted to in-frame clones and leaves out a portion. This sample has roughly 150,000 clones, with around 90% found just once. The donors were part of the validation cohort, which consisted of some 120 subjects and was separate from the first cohort of 666 subjects. V lost 4 bases to trimming and J lost 2 bases; unmatched junction nucleotides: 5. The CDR3 is 15 residues long. The V gene's germline CDR1 is MGHRA and CDR2 YSYEKL. Remarks on this clone: The antigen is undetermined.

The sequenced sample consisted of PBMCs. The receptor comes from a woman aged 18-29 years in good health and CMV-seropositive. V usage is TRBV4-1 and J usage is TRBJ2-1, with 7 bases lining up with TRBD2. The CDR3 DNA sequence: TGCGCCAGCAGCCCCGGGGGGTGGCCCTACAATGAGCAGTTCTTC. It encodes CASSPGGWPYNEQFF.